This T cell receptor beta chain stems from a study of blood T cell repertoires in COVID-19. The CDR3 consists of 12 residues. Germline CDR1 and CDR2: SEHNR and FQNEAQ (reference sequence). The V end lost 5 bases, the J end lost 5 bases, and 9 bases lay between the germline ends. The protocol was immunoSEQ multiplex PCR, while the TCRdb copy is restricted to in-frame clones and leaves out a portion. This table holds 250,000 to 400,000 clones, roughly 86% found once. This TCR derives from a woman in her 30s who had recovered from COVID-19. The chain has TRBV7-9 and TRBJ1-2; no clear D. The specimen sequenced was PBMCs or T cells enriched from blood (not recorded which). Written as DNA, the CDR3 is TGTGCCAGCAGCCCGCAAGCTTATGGCTACACCTTC. Translating gives CASSPQAYGYTF.